A selection of T cell receptor beta chains follows, all from one sample in a study of blood T cells in healthy people across ages. In TCRdb, the 5' RACE reads were re-called with MiXCR into one record per CDR3 protein. The sample yields hundreds of thousands of distinct CDR3 sequences, roughly 50% seen once. The sequencing sample was made of blood. These TCRs come from a man aged 35 to 55 in good health. The CDR3 runs from the conserved cysteine through the conserved F or W. A D gene is named only where the DNA matches it firmly. The size of a clone is reported for some rows only, either as once, few or many, or as a class for expanded clones.

d_call,v_call,clone_size,j_call,cdr3_nt,cdr3_aa
.,TRBV10-3,few,TRBJ2-2,TGTGCCATCATAGAGGGAAGTGCCGGGGAGCTGTTTTTT,CAIIEGSAGELFF
.,TRBV12-5,.,TRBJ2-5,TGTGCTAGTGGTTTGTTTGGGACCCAGTACTTC,CASGLFGTQYF
TRBD2,TRBV20-1,.,TRBJ2-5,TGCAGTGCCATTGGGACTAGCGGACTTGGGGCCCAGTACTTC,CSAIGTSGLGAQYF
.,TRBV7-2,.,TRBJ2-2,TGTGCCAGCAGCTTCGAAATCGGGGAGCTGTTTTTT,CASSFEIGELFF
TRBD1,TRBV3-1,.,TRBJ1-1,TGTGCCAGCAGTCAAGGCTCAGGACAGGGAAGAGGAACTGAAGCTTTCTTT,CASSQGSGQGRGTEAFF
TRBD1,TRBV28,.,TRBJ2-5,TGTGCCAGCAGTCCCTTTACAGGGGGACAGGAGACCCAGTACTTC,CASSPFTGGQETQYF
TRBD1,TRBV20-1,few,TRBJ2-4,TGCAGTGCGAGCACCGGGACAGGGTTAGGGAACATTCAGTACTTC,CSASTGTGLGNIQYF
.,TRBV7-2,.,TRBJ2-5,TGTGCCAGCAGCTTAACAGGGGGGGGAGGGACCCGGTACTTC,CASSLTGGGGTRYF
TRBD2,TRBV7-8,.,TRBJ2-1,TGTGCCAGCAGCTTAGGTGTGTCTCTAGCGGGACCCTACAATGAGCAGTTCTTC,CASSLGVSLAGPYNEQFF
TRBD2,TRBV7-2,few,TRBJ2-1,TGTGCCAGTAGCTCAGCGGGCGGGGGGGGTGAGCAGTTCTTC,CASSSAGGGGEQFF
TRBD2,TRBV12-3/TRBV12-4,.,TRBJ2-7,TGTGCCAGCAGTTTAGACAACCGTCGACTAGCGGGAGCTAGGGAGCAGTACTTC,CASSLDNRRLAGAREQYF
TRBD2,TRBV4-1,.,TRBJ2-7,TGCGCCAGCAGCCAAGGACTAGCGGGAGTATCCTACGAGCAGTACTTC,CASSQGLAGVSYEQYF
.,TRBV6-4,few,TRBJ2-7,TGTGCCAGCAGTGACTCGGCGGGCCCCCGGGACGAGCAGTACTTC,CASSDSAGPRDEQYF
TRBD2,TRBV7-2,.,TRBJ2-3,TGTGCCAGCAGTACCTTAGCGGGGGGGCAGTATTTT,CASSTLAGGQYF
.,TRBV4-1,.,TRBJ2-3,TGCGCCAGCAGCCAATTTCCAGGGTCAGATACGCAGTATTTT,CASSQFPGSDTQYF
TRBD1,TRBV29-1,.,TRBJ1-1,TGCAGCGTTCTTAACCCCGGGACAGATCGTGAAGCTTTCTTT,CSVLNPGTDREAFF
TRBD2,TRBV12-3/TRBV12-4,.,TRBJ2-3,TGTGCCAGCAGTTTAGAAGTTCGGGGGGGCCACCCAGATACGCAGTATTTT,CASSLEVRGGHPDTQYF
.,TRBV7-9,.,TRBJ2-1,TGTGCCAGCAGCTTAGCTTATGGAGGGACCCCAGTTCGGGATGAGCAGTTCTTC,CASSLAYGGTPVRDEQFF
TRBD1,TRBV15,few,TRBJ2-5,TGTGCCACCAGCGGGGGACCCGGGACAGCAAAAGAGACCCAGTACTTC,CATSGGPGTAKETQYF
.,TRBV14,.,TRBJ1-2,TGTGCCAGCAGCCAAGTGGTGGGGGCGGCCTATGGCTACACCTTC,CASSQVVGAAYGYTF
.,TRBV11-2,once,TRBJ2-1,TGTGCCAGCAGCCTGGACACCCACTACAATGAGCAGTTCTTC,CASSLDTHYNEQFF
TRBD2,TRBV20-1,.,TRBJ2-7,TGCAGTGCTGTACGATCTAGCGGGAGCTACGAGCAGTACTTC,CSAVRSSGSYEQYF
.,TRBV29-1,.,TRBJ2-7,TGCAGCGTTGCTAGGACAACCCCTTCCTACGAGCAGTACTTC,CSVARTTPSYEQYF
.,TRBV20-1,.,TRBJ1-2,TGCAGTGCTAGACCCGGGACAAACTATGGCTACACCTTC,CSARPGTNYGYTF
.,TRBV7-9,.,TRBJ2-1,TGTGCCAGCAGCTTAGCGCGTTGGGACTCTAGCTCCTACAATGAGCAGTTCTTC,CASSLARWDSSSYNEQFF
.,TRBV5-6,.,TRBJ2-7,TGTGCCAGCAGCTTGGCGGGATTTAGCTCCTACGAGCAGTACTTC,CASSLAGFSSYEQYF
.,TRBV11-2,.,TRBJ2-3,TGTGCCAGCAGCATCGACAGGACTAGCACAGATACGCAGTATTTT,CASSIDRTSTDTQYF